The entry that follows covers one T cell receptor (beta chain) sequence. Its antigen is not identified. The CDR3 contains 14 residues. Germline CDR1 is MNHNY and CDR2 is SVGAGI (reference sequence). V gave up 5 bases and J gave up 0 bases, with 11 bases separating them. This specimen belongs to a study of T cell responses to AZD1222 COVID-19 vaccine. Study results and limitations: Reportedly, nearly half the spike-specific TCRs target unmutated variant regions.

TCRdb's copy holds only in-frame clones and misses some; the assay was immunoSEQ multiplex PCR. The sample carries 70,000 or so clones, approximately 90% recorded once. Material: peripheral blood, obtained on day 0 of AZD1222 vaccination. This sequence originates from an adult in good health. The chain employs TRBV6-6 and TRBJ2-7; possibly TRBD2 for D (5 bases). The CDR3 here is CASSDPEDSYEQYF. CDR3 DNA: TGTGCCAGCAGTGACCCGGAGGACTCCTACGAGCAGTACTTC.